This T cell receptor beta chain was obtained from a study of siplizumab effects on memory and regulatory T cells. Germline CDR1 is KGHSH and CDR2 is LQKENI. The CDR3 consists of 13 residues. Trimming took off 3 bases at V and 3 bases at J, with 8 bases between the two ends. Per sample, some 100,000 TCR templates were assayed. Method: immunoSEQ multiplex PCR; TCRdb's copy keeps in-frame clones and lacks some. The table records tens of thousands of clones, 87% of them present only once. Study-wide results and caveats: Siplizumab produced a significant reduction in alloreactive sequences that were traceable to unstimulated CD4+ memory cells. No functional test confirmed suppression by proliferating siplizumab-culture Tregs.

Concerning this clone itself: Its specificity is unknown.

Specimen: Tregs sorted from blood. The gene calls are TRBV18 and TRBJ2-5; perhaps TRBD2 as D (6 bases). The receptor was derived from a human donor in good health. DNA of the CDR3: TGTGCCAGCTCACCGGGGAGGAAAGAGACCCAGTACTTC. Protein: CASSPGRKETQYF.